This TCR beta chain originates from a study of post-analysis software for immune sequencing data. Overall study findings and caveats: Patients carried a handful of TRBV segments more frequently than controls did, and TRBV5-6, TRBV5-1 and TRBV20-1 were among them. Multiple sclerosis was associated with a significant reduction in normalized Chao1 diversity relative to controls.

V dropped 0 bases and J dropped 2 bases, with 10 bases sitting between them. The CDR3 covers 15 residues. CDR1 and CDR2 (germline): SGHKS, YYEKEE (reference sequence). Unique molecular identifiers tagged the TCR beta cDNA libraries. Starting from around 0.96 to 9.9 million T cells, the study yielded about half a million cDNA molecules. TCRdb independently ran MiXCR on the PCR reads; one entry per CDR3 protein. The table includes 450,000 or so distinct CDR3 sequences, nearly 45% detected once. Comments on this clonotype: The antigen is not known.

Sequences were obtained from blood. The chain is built from TRBV5-5 and TRBJ2-3; perhaps TRBD1 as D (5 bases). This TCR came from a girl between 10 and 17 years old with multiple sclerosis. CDR3 in DNA: TGTGCCAGCAGCTTGGTGACAGACGTCACAGATACGCAGTATTTT. Its translation: CASSLVTDVTDTQYF.